The rows below give T cell receptor beta chains drawn from one sample of a study of cytomegalovirus exposure and HLA in healthy donors. Sequenced by immunoSEQ multiplex PCR; TCRdb stores in-frame clones only, minus some. The sample includes 99,000 or so clones, around 80% of them seen just once. The sequenced material came from PBMCs. These receptors came from a man aged 25 to 40 in good health and CMV-seropositive. The CDR3 runs from the conserved cysteine through the conserved F or W. The D gene is left open where the match is weak. Rows give clone size only sometimes, using once, few, many, or a class for an expanded clone.

J gene,D gene,clone size,V gene,CDR3 protein,CDR3 DNA
TRBJ1-4,TRBD1,.,TRBV5-1,CASSLGGQGYEKLFF,TGCGCCAGCAGCTTGGGAGGACAGGGGTATGAAAAACTGTTTTTT
TRBJ1-5,.,once,TRBV27,CASSFTGQPQHF,TGTGCCAGCAGTTTTACAGGGCAGCCCCAGCATTTT
TRBJ1-2,TRBD1,once,TRBV29-1,CSGAGQGNYGYTF,TGCAGCGGGGCGGGACAGGGCAACTATGGCTACACCTTC
TRBJ1-1,TRBD1,.,TRBV7-2,CASRPQGGRTEAFF,TGTGCCAGCAGACCACAGGGGGGTCGCACTGAAGCTTTCTTT
TRBJ2-6,.,few,TRBV7-9,CASSPPGAGANVLTF,TGTGCCAGCAGCCCCCCCGGGGCTGGGGCCAACGTCCTGACTTTC
TRBJ2-1,.,.,TRBV11-2,CASSAGPYNEQFF,TGTGCCAGCAGCGCGGGCCCTTACAATGAGCAGTTCTTC
TRBJ1-2,.,once,TRBV23-1,CASSQSWRDYGYTF,TGCGCCAGCAGTCAATCGTGGAGAGACTATGGCTACACCTTC
TRBJ1-1,.,.,TRBV2,CASSEPRDTEAFF,TGTGCCAGCAGTGAACCCCGGGACACTGAAGCTTTCTTT
TRBJ1-4,.,once,TRBV10-2,CASSPPGGRAQEKLFF,TGCGCCAGCAGTCCTCCGGGGGGGCGGGCGCAAGAAAAACTGTTTTTT
TRBJ1-1,.,.,TRBV5-1,CASSPGSAGEAFF,TGCGCCAGCAGCCCCGGGAGTGCCGGTGAAGCTTTCTTT
TRBJ1-1,TRBD1,.,TRBV27,CASSFDHRGAAEAFF,TGTGCCAGCAGTTTCGATCACAGGGGGGCAGCTGAAGCTTTCTTT
TRBJ2-5,.,.,TRBV19,CASSQGIETQYF,TGTGCCAGTAGCCAGGGAATTGAGACCCAGTACTTC
TRBJ2-7,.,.,TRBV7-9,CASSGAGALSYEQYF,TGTGCCAGCTCAGGGGCAGGGGCCCTCTCCTACGAGCAGTACTTC
TRBJ2-5,TRBD1,.,TRBV9,CASSVGQGVETQYF,TGTGCCAGCAGCGTAGGACAGGGGGTAGAGACCCAGTACTTC
TRBJ1-5,.,.,TRBV28,CASREGTSLPQHF,TGTGCCAGCAGGGAGGGAACATCGCTCCCCCAGCATTTT
TRBJ2-5,TRBD2,.,TRBV15,CATSGLAGGQETQYF,TGTGCTACCAGCGGACTAGCGGGGGGTCAAGAGACCCAGTACTTC
TRBJ2-3,TRBD2,.,TRBV30,CAWIDGRLAGETDTQYF,TGTGCCTGGATAGATGGCCGGCTAGCGGGGGAAACAGATACGCAGTATTTT
TRBJ1-2,TRBD1,.,TRBV5-4,CASSPGQGYGYTF,TGTGCCAGCAGCCCGGGACAGGGGTATGGCTACACCTTC
TRBJ2-7,.,.,TRBV7-9,CASSYSGGDRIEDEQYF,TGTGCCAGCAGCTACTCGGGCGGTGACAGGATCGAAGACGAGCAGTACTTC
TRBJ1-4,TRBD1,.,TRBV7-2,CASSMGQREKLFF,TGTGCCAGCAGCATGGGACAGCGTGAAAAACTGTTTTTT
TRBJ1-2,.,.,TRBV4-3,CASSHPGTSHGYTF,TGCGCCAGCAGCCACCCCGGGACATCCCATGGCTACACCTTC
TRBJ1-5,.,.,TRBV7-9,CASSLAQEGQPQHF,TGTGCCAGCAGCTTAGCGCAGGAGGGTCAGCCCCAGCATTTT
TRBJ1-1,TRBD1,few,TRBV28,CASSPSDRINTEAFF,TGTGCCAGCAGTCCCTCGGACAGGATAAACACTGAAGCTTTCTTT
TRBJ1-3,.,.,TRBV28,CASSFRVGGTGAGNTIYF,TGTGCCAGCAGTTTTAGGGTCGGGGGTACAGGCGCTGGAAACACCATATATTTT
TRBJ2-2,TRBD1,.,TRBV6-6,CASSYSTGGPGELFF,TGTGCCAGCAGTTACTCCACAGGGGGCCCCGGGGAGCTGTTTTTT
TRBJ1-4,.,.,TRBV5-4,CASSLGPGIELDEKLFF,TGTGCCAGCAGCTTGGGCCCCGGGATCGAGCTGGATGAAAAACTGTTTTTT
TRBJ2-7,TRBD2,.,TRBV14,CASSQGLAGTEEQYF,TGTGCCAGCAGCCAAGGACTAGCGGGGACGGAGGAGCAGTACTTC
TRBJ2-1,.,few,TRBV28,CASSLVDPGWIDVEQFF,TGTGCCAGCAGTCTAGTCGACCCAGGGTGGATCGATGTTGAGCAGTTCTTC
TRBJ1-5,.,.,TRBV28,CASSQLPRQAGQPQHF,TGTGCCAGCAGTCAACTCCCCCGACAGGCGGGTCAGCCCCAGCATTTT
TRBJ2-7,.,.,TRBV9,CASSVGPQGRDSSYEQYF,TGTGCCAGCAGCGTAGGGCCTCAAGGCAGGGATTCCTCCTACGAGCAGTACTTC
TRBJ2-5,.,.,TRBV5-6,CASSLSGAETQYF,TGTGCCAGCAGCTTGTCAGGGGCGGAGACCCAGTACTTC
TRBJ1-2,TRBD1,few,TRBV15,CATSEGAAIYGYTF,TGTGCCACCAGCGAGGGGGCGGCTATCTATGGCTACACCTTC
TRBJ1-5,TRBD1,.,TRBV2,CATADRGRNQPQHF,TGTGCCACCGCAGACAGGGGCAGGAATCAGCCCCAGCATTTT
TRBJ1-2,.,.,TRBV6-1,CASSEPGRTYGYTF,TGTGCCAGCAGTGAGCCGGGGAGAACATATGGCTACACCTTC
TRBJ2-1,.,.,TRBV5-1,CASSLVAGAIYNEQFF,TGCGCCAGCAGCTTGGTCGCGGGGGCCATCTACAATGAGCAGTTCTTC
TRBJ1-1,.,few,TRBV2,CASTGFLASEAFF,TGTGCCAGCACCGGGTTTTTAGCGAGTGAAGCTTTCTTT
TRBJ1-5,.,.,TRBV5-3,CARSLDRPYSNQPQHF,TGTGCCAGAAGCTTGGACAGGCCGTATAGCAATCAGCCCCAGCATTTT